This T cell receptor beta chain was documented in a study of shared clonotypes between healthy human individuals. About the research overall: Each donor's CD8 memory used one plate, CD8 naive two, each CD4 subset three. Regarding the study as a whole: When naive CD4 clonotypes were compared across a handful of donors, about 4.9% were shared. Compared with clonotypes that all four donors shared, non-shared clonotypes had lower generation probabilities. Estimated richness was generally greater in naive than memory subsets.

Naive CD8 cells lacked CD45RO, underwent positive selection for CCR7 and left out terminally differentiated effector memory CD45RA+ cells. Per germline, CDR1 SEHNR and CDR2 FQNEAQ (reference sequence). This CDR3 region has 13 residues. The germline V and J ends were trimmed by 4 bases and 7 bases, with 14 bases remaining between them. The count of this clone is one. Its antigen remains unidentified. The method was immunoSEQ multiplex PCR; TCRdb's version includes in-frame clones alone and lacks a portion of them. The sample shows around 560,000 clones, 85% to 95% of them seen only once. The sample comprised naive CD8+ T cells sorted from blood. This receptor was identified in a woman aged 25 to 45 in good health. The chain combines TRBV7-9 with TRBJ2-7; the D is unclear. The CDR3 nucleotides read TGTGCCAGCAGCTCTCCGCCGCATGGGGAGCAGTACTTC. Amino acids: CASSSPPHGEQYF.